The next 27 T cell receptor beta chains were all read from a single sample in a study of T-cell reconstitution after alpha-beta-depleted transplantation in children (TCRdb year 2016). The protocol used for the library was PCR. Instrument used: Illumina HiSeq 2500. TCR libraries were prepared with molecular barcoding, using unique molecular identifiers to normalize TCRbeta repertoire quantification. TCRdb reran the public reads through fastp at Q25 and MiXCR, keeping productive beta chains. Entries that share a CDR3 protein sequence are merged under the most common genes and DNA. Recorded for this sample are 440,000 or so distinct CDR3 sequences; about 11% of them occurred a single time. Nearly 5.5% of the sample goes to the ten largest clones. Sample: PBMCs from the stem cell graft donor, taken from the stem cell graft. The receptors originated from a human donor who donated a stem cell graft to a child with acute myeloid leukemia.

This clonotype was seen many times. Written as DNA, the CDR3 is TGTGCCAGCAGAGGACAGGCGACAGACTATGGCTACACCTTC. Residues: CASRGQATDYGYTF. This chain joins TRBV12-3 or TRBV12-4 and TRBJ1-2; TRBD1 matches at 7 bases. The CDR3 spans 14 residues. The V gene end was trimmed by 6 bases and the J gene end by 3 bases; junction bases not matched to a gene: 7.

This clonotype has just a few counts. The chain links TRBV29-1 to TRBJ2-7; D is uncertain. Per the germline V gene, CDR1 is SQVTM and CDR2 is ANQGSEA. This CDR3 has 10 amino acids. Trimming removed 4 bases from V and 6 bases from J, with 7 bases in between. CDR3 region: CSVVYGEQYF. The CDR3, as DNA: TGCAGCGTTGTGTATGGCGAGCAGTACTTC.

This clonotype has a handful of counts. The chain combines TRBV25-1 with TRBJ2-4; perhaps TRBD1 as D (6 bases). Germline loops: CDR1 MGHDK, CDR2 SYGVNS. Trimming shortened V by 4 bases and J by 13 bases, and 14 bases separated the two germline ends. This CDR3 region has 12 residues. The CDR3 protein is CASSGGQRVQYF. The CDR3 region has the DNA TGTGCCAGCAGTGGGGGACAAAGGGTACAGTACTTC.

The table lists this clonotype with a few counts. V and J are TRBV7-2 and TRBJ2-7; TRBD2 aligns across 7 bases. CDR3 length: 14 residues. With 0 bases clipped from V and 1 base from J, the junction kept 0 bases outside the gene matches. Germline CDR1 is SGHTA and CDR2 is FQGNSA. CDR3 region: CASSLAAGSYEQYF. Written as DNA, the CDR3 is TGTGCCAGCAGCTTAGCAGCGGGATCCTACGAGCAGTACTTC. The complete variable domain, with remaining parts taken from reference TRBV7-2 and TRBJ2-7, reads GAGVSQSPSNKVTEKGKDVELRCDPISGHTALYWYRQSLGQGLEFLIYFQGNSAPDKSGLPSDRFSAERTGGSVSTLTIQRTQQEDSAVYLCASSLAAGSYEQYFGPGTRLTVT.

In its sample, this clonotype was seen many times. The CDR3 reads CSARLGRRGDTEAFF. The CDR3 DNA reads as TGCAGTGCTAGACTGGGACGCAGGGGTGACACTGAAGCTTTCTTT. This chain links TRBV20-1 with TRBJ1-1, with D perhaps matching TRBD1 (6 bases). Germline assignment: CDR1 DFQATT and CDR2 SNEGSKA (reference sequence). V was shortened by 2 bases and J by 3 bases, with 16 bases between the two germline ends. This CDR3 is 15 amino acids long.

The gene calls are TRBV20-1 and TRBJ1-1; D remains ambiguous. The CDR3 sequence is 12 residues long. V was cut by 0 bases and J by 8 bases, with 10 bases left in between. Germline V gene lookup returns CDR1 DFQATT and CDR2 SNEGSKA (reference sequence). The CDR3 DNA sequence: TGCAGTGCTAGAGACGACCTCAACGAAGCTTTCTTT. It yields the protein CSARDDLNEAFF.

This clonotype has just a few counts. V is TRBV25-1 and J is TRBJ2-2, with 7 bases aligning to TRBD1. Germline V gene data show CDR1 as MGHDK and CDR2 as SYGVNS. The CDR3 has 15 amino acids. V lost 5 bases and J lost 6; bases outside the gene matches: 9. In DNA, the CDR3 is TGTGCCAGCAGTCATCCGACAGGGTTGGCCGGGGAGCTGTTTTTT. It yields the protein CASSHPTGLAGELFF.

The V call is TRBV6-1, the J call TRBJ2-1, with D unresolved. Trimming removed 3 bases at V and 4 bases at J, with 13 bases between. The CDR3 covers 15 residues. Germline CDR1 is MNHNS and CDR2 is SASEGT. The DNA for the CDR3 is TGTGCCAGCAGTGACGCCTCCGGACGGTACAATGAGCAGTTCTTC. It is translated as CASSDASGRYNEQFF.

In this sample, this clonotype is medium-sized. This chain links TRBV29-1 with TRBJ1-2, with a weak D call TRBD1 (6 bases). Between the trimmed V and J ends, which lost 3 bases and 8 bases, there was a span of 19 bases. Germline values: CDR1 SQVTM, CDR2 ANQGSEA. This CDR3 comprises 14 residues. Here the CDR3 reads CSVDFRDTGQGYTF. The CDR3 DNA sequence: TGCAGCGTTGACTTCCGGGACACCGGGCAGGGCTACACCTTC.

The chain combines TRBV11-2 with TRBJ2-1, with 7 bases aligning to TRBD2. In germline, CDR1 is SGHAT, CDR2 FQNNGV. The junction had 9 bases not matched to a gene; V was cut back by 5 bases and J by 5 bases. The CDR3 runs to 15 residues. CDR3 protein: CASSPGAGTHNEQFF. Here the CDR3 DNA reads TGTGCCAGCAGCCCGGGAGCGGGGACCCACAATGAGCAGTTCTTC.

V gene TRBV25-1 combines with J gene TRBJ2-2; D possibly corresponds to TRBD1 (6 bases). CDR1 and CDR2 (germline): MGHDK, SYGVNS. V shed 2 bases and J shed 3 bases, with 16 bases lying between them. The CDR3 totals 17 residues. CDR3 amino acids: CASSEMFLGADTGELFF. The CDR3 DNA reads as TGTGCCAGCAGTGAAATGTTCTTGGGGGCGGACACCGGGGAGCTGTTTTTT.

A few counts support this clonotype. The CDR3 sequence is CASSLTGLDYGYTF. In DNA, the CDR3 is TGTGCCAGCAGCCTAACGGGCCTGGACTATGGCTACACCTTC. The rearrangement uses TRBV7-2 and TRBJ1-2; D ambiguous. V was trimmed by 5 bases and J by 3 bases, leaving 13 bases between them. The length of the CDR3 is 14 residues. CDR1 is SGHTA and CDR2 is FQGNSA in the germline V gene. The variable domain in full, with the rest retrieved from reference TRBV7-2 and TRBJ1-2, is GAGVSQSPSNKVTEKGKDVELRCDPISGHTALYWYRQSLGQGLEFLIYFQGNSAPDKSGLPSDRFSAERTGGSVSTLTIQRTQQEDSAVYLCASSLTGLDYGYTFGSGTRLTVV.

In its sample, this clonotype was seen many times. The chain couples TRBV6-2 or TRBV6-3 to TRBJ1-5; TRBD1 matches 9 bases. CDR1 is MNHEY and CDR2 is SVGEGT in the germline V gene. V lost 5 bases and J lost 7; bases outside the gene matches: 3. The CDR3 runs 13 residues. CDR3 coding DNA: TGTGCCAGCAGTACAGGGGGCCACCAGCCCCAGCATTTT. Translation gives CASSTGGHQPQHF.

The rearrangement links TRBV2 to TRBJ2-7; weak D call: TRBD2 (5 bases). The CDR3 covers 15 residues. With 0 bases removed from V and 3 bases from J, the gap between germline ends came to 12 bases. Germline values: CDR1 SNHLY, CDR2 FYNNEI. The CDR3 sequence: CASSEASGLGYEQYF. Here the CDR3 DNA reads TGTGCCAGCAGTGAAGCGTCGGGGTTGGGCTACGAGCAGTACTTC.

This clonotype occurred a few times. V and J are TRBV20-1 and TRBJ2-7; 11 bases fit TRBD2. The CDR3 extends over 14 amino acids. Germline V lookup: CDR1 DFQATT, CDR2 SNEGSKA (reference sequence). J was trimmed by 4 bases and V by 4 bases; bases with no gene match: 6. CDR3 nucleotides: TGCAGTGCTACCAGACTAGCGGGGTTTTACGAGCAGTACGTC. It encodes CSATRLAGFYEQYV.

Only a few counts were recorded for this clonotype. J is TRBJ2-1 and V is TRBV5-1; D is unclear. This CDR3 contains 15 residues. The germline V gene encodes CDR1 SGHRS and CDR2 YFSETQ. The V gene lost 6 bases and the J gene lost 8 bases, with 21 bases spanning the gap. The CDR3 protein is CASNHLSSPSDEQFF. The CDR3 bases are TGCGCCAGCAACCACCTTAGCTCCCCTTCGGATGAGCAGTTCTTC.

The chain uses TRBV29-1 and TRBJ2-3, with 9 bases fitting TRBD2. This CDR3 has 17 amino acids. V dropped 4 bases and J dropped 0; count of bases not matched to a gene: 11. From germline, CDR1 is SQVTM and CDR2 ANQGSEA. CDR3 region: CSVGRASGMTSTDTQYF. CDR3 in DNA: TGCAGCGTTGGCAGGGCTAGCGGGATGACTAGCACAGATACGCAGTATTTT.

The rearrangement joins TRBV5-1 to TRBJ2-1, with D perhaps TRBD2 (6 bases). The germline V gene has CDR1 SGHRS and CDR2 YFSETQ. The length of the CDR3 is 17 residues. V lost 3 bases and J lost 5, with 21 bases in between. CDR3 DNA: TGCGCCAGCAGCTGGAAACCCGCGGGACGGATGGACAATGAGCAGTTCTTC. Translating gives CASSWKPAGRMDNEQFF.

The table lists this clonotype with many counts. The rearrangement links TRBV5-1 to TRBJ2-3; no definite D call. V lost 0 bases and J lost 4, with 3 bases in between. The CDR3 extends over 12 amino acids. Germline V lookup: CDR1 SGHRS, CDR2 YFSETQ. The CDR3 DNA reads TGCGCCAGCAGCTTGGATCCAGATACGCAGTATTTT. Translation: CASSLDPDTQYF.

In its sample, this clonotype was seen a few times. CDR3 region: CASSEQGKKTQYF. The CDR3, as DNA: TGTGCCAGCAGTGAACAGGGGAAGAAGACCCAGTACTTC. The chain employs TRBV25-1 and TRBJ2-5; tentative D call: TRBD1 (6 bases). Germline loops: CDR1 MGHDK, CDR2 SYGVNS. The CDR3 consists of 13 residues. V was shortened by 2 bases and J by 6 bases, with 10 bases between the two germline ends.

This clonotype was found a few times. The chain carries TRBV12-3 or TRBV12-4 and TRBJ1-5; D is unclear. The CDR3 spans 15 residues. V lost 1 base to trimming and J lost 7 bases, with 14 bases between them. CDR3 in amino acids: CASSLGWGKGQPQHF. The CDR3 coding sequence is TGTGCCAGCAGTTTAGGGTGGGGAAAGGGCCAGCCCCAGCATTTT.

This clonotype was observed a few times. V gene TRBV19 combines with J gene TRBJ2-1; maybe TRBD2 (6 bases). V gave up 5 bases and J gave up 0 bases, with 17 bases separating them. Germline CDR1 and CDR2: LNHDA and SQIVND (reference sequence). This CDR3 has 17 amino acids. The CDR3 DNA follows: TGTGCCAGTAGTGCCGTGGCGGGATCCTTCTCCTACAATGAGCAGTTCTTC. It codes for CASSAVAGSFSYNEQFF.

Only a few counts were recorded for this clonotype. V and J are TRBV14 and TRBJ2-7, with D uncertain. Trimming cost V 4 bases and J 2 bases, with 15 bases left between them. The CDR3 totals 15 residues. Germline CDR1 reads SGHDN; CDR2 reads FVKESK. CDR3 in DNA: TGTGCCAGCAGCCGAGTTGGGTCAGGCACCTACGAGCAGTACTTC. The encoded protein is CASSRVGSGTYEQYF.

This clonotype has just a few counts. The CDR3 DNA is TGCGCCAGCAGCCAAGATAGAGCCCAGGGAGCATACAATGAGCAGTTCTTC. It specifies CASSQDRAQGAYNEQFF. The gene calls are TRBV4-3 and TRBJ2-1; D possibly uses TRBD1 or TRBD2 (5 bases each). V lost 0 bases, J lost 4 bases, and 16 bases lay in between. CDR3 size: 17 residues. CDR1 LGHNA and CDR2 YSLEER come from the germline V gene.

At least ten counts were recorded for this clonotype. This chain uses TRBV7-9 with TRBJ1-4; D gene ambiguous. V was clipped by 1 base and J by 0 bases, with 9 bases between them. This CDR3 is built from 16 residues. Germline V gives CDR1 SEHNR, CDR2 FQNEAQ (reference sequence). The CDR3 here is CASSLGVAATNEKLFF. The CDR3 bases are TGTGCCAGCAGCTTAGGTGTGGCAGCAACTAATGAAAAACTGTTTTTT.

This clonotype was recorded a few times. The chain has TRBV20-1 and TRBJ2-7; tentatively, D is TRBD1 or TRBD2 (5 bases each). The germline gives CDR1 DFQATT, CDR2 SNEGSKA (reference sequence). This CDR3 is 11 amino acids long. The V gene lost 6 bases and the J gene lost 3 bases, with 9 bases spanning the gap. DNA of the CDR3: TGCAGTGCGTTGGGGGACTACGAGCAGTACTTC. It specifies CSALGDYEQYF.

A note on this clonotype: This may be a read error: a much more frequent sequence differs by one nucleotide. CDR3 DNA: TGTGCCAGCAGCTTAAGGCAGGCCTACGAGCAGTACGTC. Encoded protein: CASSLRQAYEQYV. The genes are TRBV11-2 and TRBJ2-7; D remains unclear. The CDR3 contains 13 residues. V dropped 2 bases and J dropped 2 bases, with 7 bases sitting between them. Germline loops: CDR1 SGHAT, CDR2 FQNNGV.